Sequencing of this TCR beta chain was carried out in a study of blood T cell repertoires in COVID-19. Study background: Samples of COVID-19 (acute and convalescent) were obtained from the United States, Italy and Spain. Sample material is recorded as cDNA or gDNA derived from T cells, B-cell-depleted T cells, or PBMCs.

Looked up from germline, CDR1 is SGHDN and CDR2 is FVKESK. Trimming removed 3 bases at V and 3 bases at J, with 11 bases between. CDR3 length: 15 residues. Per the original methods: Nucleated cell number was recorded as an estimate derived from reference gene primer amplification. Assay used: immunoSEQ multiplex PCR; TCRdb lists only in-frame clones, some missing. The V and J calls and clone size come from that table; D and trimming were worked out from the DNA. This sample has under 85,000 clones, with more than 70% found just once. What was sequenced was peripheral blood. This chain joins TRBV14 and TRBJ2-2; D not resolved. The TCR was taken from a man older than 75 with acute or convalescent COVID-19. CDR3 region: CASSQEPIYTGELFF. CDR3 in DNA: TGTGCCAGCAGCCAGGAGCCTATTTACACCGGGGAGCTGTTTTTT.